This is a list of T cell receptor beta chains from one sample in a study of T cell responses to AZD1222 COVID-19 vaccine. TCRdb keeps only in-frame clones here, not all; method: immunoSEQ multiplex PCR. The sample has some 64,000 clones, more than 85% seen once; the top ten hold around a sixth. This specimen was peripheral blood, taken on day 0 of AZD1222 vaccination. All receptors derive from an adult in good health. The CDR3 runs from the conserved cysteine through the conserved F or W. The order of the fields is D gene, CDR3 length, V gene, clone size, J gene, CDR3 protein, CDR3 DNA. The D gene is left open where the match is weak. Size values are once, few and many counts, or a class for expanded clones, and some rows have none.

d_call: TRBD1; cdr3_length: 14; v_call: TRBV30; clone_size: once; j_call: TRBJ1-3; cdr3_aa: CAWSRDSSGNTIYF; cdr3_nt: TGTGCCTGGAGCCGGGACAGCTCTGGAAACACCATATATTTT
d_call: .; cdr3_length: 16; v_call: TRBV6-5; clone_size: .; j_call: TRBJ2-6; cdr3_aa: CASSYSLGSGANVLTF; cdr3_nt: TGTGCCAGCAGTTACTCTCTCGGTTCTGGGGCCAACGTCCTGACTTTC
d_call: TRBD1; cdr3_length: 13; v_call: TRBV7-3; clone_size: .; j_call: TRBJ1-2; cdr3_aa: CASSSGTDYGYTF; cdr3_nt: TGTGCCAGCAGCTCCGGGACAGACTATGGCTACACCTTC
d_call: .; cdr3_length: 13; v_call: TRBV5-4; clone_size: .; j_call: TRBJ1-2; cdr3_aa: CASSGQGPYGYTF; cdr3_nt: TGTGCCAGCAGCGGGCAGGGTCCCTATGGCTACACCTTC
d_call: .; cdr3_length: 12; v_call: TRBV27; clone_size: .; j_call: TRBJ2-7; cdr3_aa: CASSAQRYEQYF; cdr3_nt: TGTGCCAGCAGCGCACAGCGGTACGAGCAGTACTTC
d_call: .; cdr3_length: 16; v_call: TRBV27; clone_size: .; j_call: TRBJ2-1; cdr3_aa: CASSLSIGSGNNEQFF; cdr3_nt: TGTGCCAGCAGTTTATCGATTGGGTCAGGGAACAATGAGCAGTTCTTC
d_call: .; cdr3_length: 13; v_call: TRBV30; clone_size: .; j_call: TRBJ1-6; cdr3_aa: CAWRGSYNSPLHF; cdr3_nt: TGTGCCTGGAGAGGATCCTATAATTCACCCCTCCACTTT
d_call: .; cdr3_length: 18; v_call: TRBV7-2; clone_size: .; j_call: TRBJ1-4; cdr3_aa: CASSLRQGISSTNEKLFF; cdr3_nt: TGTGCCAGCAGCTTACGGCAGGGGATTTCGTCAACTAATGAAAAACTGTTTTTT
d_call: .; cdr3_length: 17; v_call: TRBV28; clone_size: .; j_call: TRBJ1-5; cdr3_aa: CASSPTGFPQDNQPQHF; cdr3_nt: TGTGCCAGCAGTCCTACAGGGTTCCCTCAGGACAATCAGCCCCAGCATTTT
d_call: .; cdr3_length: 17; v_call: TRBV7-9; clone_size: few; j_call: TRBJ2-1; cdr3_aa: CASSWGFEKPLGNEQFF; cdr3_nt: TGTGCCAGCAGCTGGGGGTTCGAAAAGCCTCTTGGGAATGAGCAGTTCTTC
d_call: .; cdr3_length: 15; v_call: TRBV30; clone_size: once; j_call: TRBJ1-1; cdr3_aa: CAWSHLGFMNTEAFF; cdr3_nt: TGTGCCTGGAGTCACCTTGGGTTCATGAACACTGAAGCTTTCTTT
d_call: TRBD2; cdr3_length: 16; v_call: TRBV2; clone_size: .; j_call: TRBJ2-3; cdr3_aa: CASSNRLAGGPDTQYF; cdr3_nt: TGTGCCAGCAGTAACCGACTAGCGGGAGGCCCAGATACGCAGTATTTT
d_call: .; cdr3_length: 14; v_call: TRBV4-3; clone_size: .; j_call: TRBJ1-1; cdr3_aa: CASSRTAMNTEAFF; cdr3_nt: TGCGCCAGCAGCCGGACGGCTATGAACACTGAAGCTTTCTTT
d_call: TRBD1; cdr3_length: 14; v_call: TRBV2; clone_size: .; j_call: TRBJ1-6; cdr3_aa: CASNGQAYNSPLHF; cdr3_nt: TGTGCCAGCAACGGACAGGCTTATAATTCACCCCTCCACTTT
d_call: .; cdr3_length: 14; v_call: TRBV7-9; clone_size: .; j_call: TRBJ1-4; cdr3_aa: CASSQRDFDEKLFF; cdr3_nt: TGTGCCAGCAGCCAAAGGGACTTTGATGAAAAACTGTTTTTT
d_call: TRBD1; cdr3_length: 17; v_call: TRBV5-1; clone_size: .; j_call: TRBJ2-7; cdr3_aa: CASSLGLRQGARDEQYF; cdr3_nt: TGCGCCAGCAGCTTGGGTCTTCGACAGGGGGCGCGGGACGAGCAGTACTTC
d_call: .; cdr3_length: 18; v_call: TRBV7-9; clone_size: .; j_call: TRBJ1-4; cdr3_aa: CASSLVRGMGATNEKLFF; cdr3_nt: TGTGCCAGCAGCTTAGTCAGGGGAATGGGTGCAACTAATGAAAAACTGTTTTTT
d_call: .; cdr3_length: 14; v_call: TRBV6-2/TRBV6-3; clone_size: .; j_call: TRBJ1-3; cdr3_aa: CASSYPGISNTIYF; cdr3_nt: TGTGCCAGCAGTTACCCGGGGATTTCGAACACCATATATTTT
d_call: TRBD1; cdr3_length: 18; v_call: TRBV5-4; clone_size: .; j_call: TRBJ2-6; cdr3_aa: CASSLDGTGESGANVLTF; cdr3_nt: TGTGCCAGCAGCCTGGACGGGACAGGGGAGAGTGGGGCCAACGTCCTGACTTTC
d_call: .; cdr3_length: 16; v_call: TRBV6-1; clone_size: .; j_call: TRBJ2-5; cdr3_aa: CASSEVAGGIQETQYF; cdr3_nt: TGTGCCAGCAGTGAAGTTGCAGGCGGCATCCAAGAGACCCAGTACTTC
d_call: .; cdr3_length: 14; v_call: TRBV7-3; clone_size: .; j_call: TRBJ2-1; cdr3_aa: CASSSNPSEGGMFF; cdr3_nt: TGTGCCAGCAGCTCCAATCCCTCCGAGGGGGGGATGTTCTTC
d_call: .; cdr3_length: 14; v_call: TRBV4-2; clone_size: .; j_call: TRBJ1-1; cdr3_aa: CASSQDYRDTEAFF; cdr3_nt: TGTGCCAGCAGCCAAGATTACAGGGACACTGAAGCTTTCTTT
d_call: TRBD2; cdr3_length: 19; v_call: TRBV28; clone_size: .; j_call: TRBJ2-3; cdr3_aa: CASSLSGLAGRAGTDTQYF; cdr3_nt: TGTGCCAGCAGTTTATCGGGACTAGCGGGGAGAGCTGGCACAGATACGCAGTATTTT
d_call: .; cdr3_length: 16; v_call: TRBV13; clone_size: .; j_call: TRBJ2-7; cdr3_aa: CASSLGLEDSSYEQYF; cdr3_nt: TGTGCCAGCAGCTTAGGCTTGGAGGATAGCTCCTACGAGCAGTACTTC
d_call: TRBD1; cdr3_length: 12; v_call: TRBV28; clone_size: .; j_call: TRBJ1-2; cdr3_aa: CASSLSLTGYTF; cdr3_nt: TGTGCCAGCAGTTTATCCCTGACAGGGTACACCTTC
d_call: TRBD2; cdr3_length: 16; v_call: TRBV28; clone_size: once; j_call: TRBJ2-5; cdr3_aa: CASSLPSGRAQETQYF; cdr3_nt: TGTGCCAGCAGTTTACCGAGCGGGAGGGCCCAGGAGACCCAGTACTTC
d_call: TRBD2; cdr3_length: 14; v_call: TRBV20-1; clone_size: .; j_call: TRBJ2-7; cdr3_aa: CSASNSGVPYEQYF; cdr3_nt: TGCAGTGCTAGTAATAGCGGGGTTCCCTACGAGCAGTACTTC